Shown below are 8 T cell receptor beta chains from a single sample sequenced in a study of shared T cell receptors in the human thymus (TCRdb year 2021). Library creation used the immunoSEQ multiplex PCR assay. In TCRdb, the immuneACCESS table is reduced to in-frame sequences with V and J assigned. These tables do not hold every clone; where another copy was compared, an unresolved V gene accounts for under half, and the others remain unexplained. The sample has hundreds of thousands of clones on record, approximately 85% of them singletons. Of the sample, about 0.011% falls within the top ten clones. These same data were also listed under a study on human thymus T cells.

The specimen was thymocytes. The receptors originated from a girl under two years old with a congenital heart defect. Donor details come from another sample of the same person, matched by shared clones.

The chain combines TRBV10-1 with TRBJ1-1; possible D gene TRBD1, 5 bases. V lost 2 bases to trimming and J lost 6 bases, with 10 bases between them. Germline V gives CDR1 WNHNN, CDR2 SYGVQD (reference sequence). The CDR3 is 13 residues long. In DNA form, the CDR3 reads TGCGCCAGCAGTGAGGGGGCGGCCTCTGAAGCTTTCTTT. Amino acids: CASSEGAASEAFF.

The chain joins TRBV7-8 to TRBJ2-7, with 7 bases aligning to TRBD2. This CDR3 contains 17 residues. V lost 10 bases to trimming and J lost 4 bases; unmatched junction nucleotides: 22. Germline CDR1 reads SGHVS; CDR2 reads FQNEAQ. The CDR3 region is CATSFGRGPLILYEQYF. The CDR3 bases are TGTGCCACTTCCTTTGGGAGGGGCCCACTAATATTATACGAGCAGTACTTC. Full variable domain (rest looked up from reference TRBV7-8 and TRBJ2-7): GAGVSQSPRYKVAKRGQDVALRCDPISGHVSLFWYQQALGQGPEFLTYFQNEAQLDKSGLPSDRFFAERPEGSVSTLKIQRTQQEDSAVYLCATSFGRGPLILYEQYFGPGTRLTVT.

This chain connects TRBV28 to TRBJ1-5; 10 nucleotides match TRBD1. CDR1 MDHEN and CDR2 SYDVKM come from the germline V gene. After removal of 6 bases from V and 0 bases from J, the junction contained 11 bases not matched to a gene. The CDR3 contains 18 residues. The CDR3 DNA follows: TGTGCCAGCAGACTAGACAGGGGGCGAGGGTATAGCAATCAGCCCCAGCATTTT. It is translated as CASRLDRGRGYSNQPQHF.

The CDR3 sequence: CASSEQRTDTQYF. In DNA form, the CDR3 reads TGTGCCAGCAGTGAACAGAGGACAGATACGCAGTATTTT. The chain employs TRBV2 and TRBJ2-3; D not resolved. V was pared by 2 bases and J by 3 bases, with 6 bases between. CDR3 length: 13 amino acids. CDR1 is SNHLY, CDR2 FYNNEI, per germline.

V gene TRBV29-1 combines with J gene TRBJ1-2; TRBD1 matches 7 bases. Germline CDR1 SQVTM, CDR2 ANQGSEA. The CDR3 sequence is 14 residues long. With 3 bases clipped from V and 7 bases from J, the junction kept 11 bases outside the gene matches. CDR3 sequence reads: CSVEAGGRGGGYTF. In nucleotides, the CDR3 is TGCAGCGTTGAGGCAGGGGGTAGGGGTGGTGGCTACACCTTC. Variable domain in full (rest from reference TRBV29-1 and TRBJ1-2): SAVISQKPSRDICQRGTSLTIQCQVDSQVTMMFWYRQQPGQSLTLIATANQGSEATYESGFVIDKFPISRPNLTFSTLTVSNMSPEDSSIYLCSVEAGGRGGGYTFGSGTRLTVV.

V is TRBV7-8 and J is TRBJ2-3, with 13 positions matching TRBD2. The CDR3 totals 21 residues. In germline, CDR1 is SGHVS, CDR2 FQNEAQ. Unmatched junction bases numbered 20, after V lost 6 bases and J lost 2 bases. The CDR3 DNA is TGTGCCAGCAGGGCCGGGACTAGCGGGGACGACCTCCAGGCGCACACAGATACGCAGTATTTT. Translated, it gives CASRAGTSGDDLQAHTDTQYF.

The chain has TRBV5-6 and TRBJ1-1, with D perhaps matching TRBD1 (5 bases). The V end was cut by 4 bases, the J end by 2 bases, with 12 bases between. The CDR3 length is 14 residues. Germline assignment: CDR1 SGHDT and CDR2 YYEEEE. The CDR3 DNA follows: TGTGCCAGCAGCCCGTTGACAGAAAACACTGAAGCTTTCTTT. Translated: CASSPLTENTEAFF.

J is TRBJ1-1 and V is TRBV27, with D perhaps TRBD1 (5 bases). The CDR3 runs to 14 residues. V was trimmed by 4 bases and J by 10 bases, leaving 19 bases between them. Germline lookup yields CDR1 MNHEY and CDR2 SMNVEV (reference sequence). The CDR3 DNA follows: TGTGCCAGCAGTTCCACCCTGGGGGGTTCGGGAGCTTTCTTT. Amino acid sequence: CASSSTLGGSGAFF.